The rows below give T cell receptor beta chains drawn from one sample of a study of long-term antiretroviral therapy in people with HIV. Libraries were prepared by immunoSEQ multiplex PCR; TCRdb keeps only in-frame clonotypes and omits some of them. In the table there are 20,000 to 25,000 clones, 60% to 80% of which are singletons. The material sequenced was unsorted PBMCs, taken approximately 1.8 years before starting antiretroviral therapy. These receptor sequences come from a woman aged 40 to 55 with HIV. CDR3s include the opening cysteine and the closing phenylalanine or tryptophan. The order of the fields is V gene, clone size, J gene, D gene, CDR3 DNA, CDR3 protein. A D gene is named only where the DNA matches it firmly. A clone size is listed for some rows: how often the clone was seen (once, few, many), or a class if it is expanded.

TRBV7-8	few	TRBJ2-7	.	TGTGCCAGCACCTTATTCCAGGGGCCCTCCTACGAGCAGTACTTC	CASTLFQGPSYEQYF
TRBV19	few	TRBJ2-7	TRBD1	TGTGCCAGTAGCATCGCCGGGACAGGGTACTACGAGCAGTACTTC	CASSIAGTGYYEQYF
TRBV20-1	.	TRBJ1-2	.	TGCAGTGCTAGGTATCAAGGCTACACCTTC	CSARYQGYTF
TRBV30	.	TRBJ2-2	.	TGTGCCTGGAGTACCAAGGGGTTCGGGGAGCTGTTTTTT	CAWSTKGFGELFF
TRBV30	.	TRBJ1-1	.	TGTGCCTGGAGCGGGGACTACACTGAAGCTTTCTTT	CAWSGDYTEAFF
TRBV2	.	TRBJ1-5	.	TGTGCCAGCAGTGAGGTCCCCGACCAGCCCCAGCATTTT	CASSEVPDQPQHF
TRBV7-9	large	TRBJ2-3	.	TGTGCCAGCAGCCACCCCTTAACAGATACGCAGTATTTT	CASSHPLTDTQYF
TRBV4-2	.	TRBJ2-3	.	TGTGCCAGCAGCCAAGATGACATGACAGATACGCAGTATTTT	CASSQDDMTDTQYF
TRBV4-3	.	TRBJ2-2	.	TGCGCCAGCAGCCATGGGGGGGCGGACACCGGGGAGCTGTTTTTT	CASSHGGADTGELFF
TRBV4-1	.	TRBJ2-2	.	TGCGCCAGCAGCCAAACAGACCCTCGAATCGGGGAGCTGTTTTTT	CASSQTDPRIGELFF
TRBV27	.	TRBJ2-7	TRBD2	TGTGCCAGCAGTTTACTAGCGGACTACGAGCAGTACTTC	CASSLLADYEQYF
TRBV6-1	.	TRBJ1-2	.	TGTGCCAGCAGCGAAACCTCCGGGACACGGAACTATGGCTACACCTTC	CASSETSGTRNYGYTF
TRBV7-2	.	TRBJ2-1	.	TGTGCCAGCAGCCCACTGAGGGGTTACATCTACAATGAGCAGTTCTTC	CASSPLRGYIYNEQFF
TRBV5-4	.	TRBJ2-3	.	TGTGCCAGCAGCTTGGCCGAAGACTCCGATACGCAGTATTTT	CASSLAEDSDTQYF
TRBV4-1	.	TRBJ1-1	TRBD1	TGCGCCAGCAGCCAGGCAGGGACAGGGAGGGTAGGCACTGAAGCTTTCTTT	CASSQAGTGRVGTEAFF
TRBV19	.	TRBJ2-7	TRBD2	TGTGCCAGTAGTAGCAGCGGGGGCGCCTACGAGCAGTACTTC	CASSSSGGAYEQYF
TRBV15	.	TRBJ2-7	.	TGTGCCACCAGCGTGCGACGGGGCTACGAGCAGTACTTC	CATSVRRGYEQYF
TRBV7-7	.	TRBJ1-4	TRBD1	TGTGCCAGCAGCGCCCAACACGGGGACAGCCCCAATGAAAAACTGTTTTTT	CASSAQHGDSPNEKLFF
TRBV6-5	.	TRBJ1-1	.	TGTGCCAGCAGTTACTCGAGGCAGAACATGAACACTGAAGCTTTCTTT	CASSYSRQNMNTEAFF
TRBV5-1	.	TRBJ2-1	.	TGCGCCAGCAGCTTGGTCGGGGGTCTAGCGTCCCCTTCGTCCTACAATGAGCAGTTCTTC	CASSLVGGLASPSSYNEQFF
TRBV5-4	.	TRBJ2-2	.	TGTGCCAGCAGCTTGGGTGCCCTTGACACCGGGGAGCTGTTTTTT	CASSLGALDTGELFF
TRBV10-3	.	TRBJ1-5	.	TGTGCCATCAGTGACTCAGGGATAATGGGTCAGCCCCAGCATTTT	CAISDSGIMGQPQHF
TRBV10-3	.	TRBJ2-3	TRBD2	TGTGCCATCAGTGAGGGACTAGCGGGGGCTAGCACAGATACGCAGTATTTT	CAISEGLAGASTDTQYF
TRBV5-1	once	TRBJ2-5	.	TGCGCCAGCAGCTTTACTGGGGATGAGACCCAGTACTTC	CASSFTGDETQYF
TRBV6-5	.	TRBJ1-1	.	TGTGCCAGCAGTTACAGGGGGGAGAACACTGAAGCTTTCTTT	CASSYRGENTEAFF
TRBV5-1	.	TRBJ2-3	.	TGCGCCAGCAGTTTCAGTACTCAGGGCCGGGGCACAGATACGCAGTATTTT	CASSFSTQGRGTDTQYF
TRBV25-1	.	TRBJ1-1	.	TGTGCCAGCAGTGAATTGTACCAGAACACTGAAGCTTTCTTT	CASSELYQNTEAFF
TRBV29-1	.	TRBJ2-7	TRBD2	TGCAGCGTTGTACTAGCGGGAGTATTTTACGAGCAGTACTTC	CSVVLAGVFYEQYF
TRBV27	.	TRBJ2-6	.	TGTGCCAGCAGTTTCGGCGGGACCTCTGGGGCCAACGTCCTGACTTTC	CASSFGGTSGANVLTF
TRBV4-3	once	TRBJ1-1	TRBD1	TGCGCCAGCAGCCAAACCGGGACAGGCGCGAACACTGAAGCTTTCTTT	CASSQTGTGANTEAFF
TRBV27	.	TRBJ1-2	TRBD1	TGTGCCAGCAGTTCTGCCACTGGACAGGTCCACTATGGCTACACCTTC	CASSSATGQVHYGYTF
TRBV4-3	few	TRBJ2-5	.	TGCGCCAGCAGCCAGGGGGGCGGCCCTCAAGAGACCCAGTACTTC	CASSQGGGPQETQYF
TRBV4-3	few	TRBJ1-6	.	TGCGCCAGCAGCCAAGATTGGGAAGATAATTCACCCCTCCACTTT	CASSQDWEDNSPLHF
TRBV6-5	.	TRBJ2-7	.	TGTGCCAGCAGTACCCGACTGGGCAGCGGCTACGAGCAGTACTTC	CASSTRLGSGYEQYF
TRBV7-9	.	TRBJ2-7	.	TGTGCCAGCAGCTGGCGGACCTACGAGCAGTACTTC	CASSWRTYEQYF
TRBV1	few	TRBJ2-7	.	TGCACCAGCAGCCAAGACCAGCGGGAGAGGAGGTTCTTC	CTSSQDQRERRFF
TRBV5-1	.	TRBJ2-3	.	TGCGCCAGCAGCTTGGACCCAGCGGCGACAGATACGCAGTATTTT	CASSLDPAATDTQYF
TRBV7-8	once	TRBJ1-5	.	TGTGCCAGCAGCCCTTGGGCGGCAAACGGTCAGCCCCAGCATTTT	CASSPWAANGQPQHF
TRBV2	.	TRBJ2-7	.	TGTGCCAGCTACGACAGGTCAGCAACCTACGAGCAGTACTTC	CASYDRSATYEQYF
TRBV7-9	.	TRBJ2-2	TRBD2	TGTGCCAGCAGCTCGTCTAGCGGGAGGTTTGACACCGGGGAGCTGTTTTTT	CASSSSSGRFDTGELFF
TRBV5-4	.	TRBJ2-5	.	TGTGCCAGCAGCACAGGACGGACCTCCCAAGAGACCCAGTACTTC	CASSTGRTSQETQYF
TRBV5-1	.	TRBJ2-3	.	TGCGCCAGCAGACAGGGATACACAGATACGCAGTATTTT	CASRQGYTDTQYF
TRBV29-1	.	TRBJ1-5	.	TGCAGCGTTGAAGTGGCAGATAGCAATCAGCCCCAGCATTTT	CSVEVADSNQPQHF
TRBV25-1	.	TRBJ2-3	.	TGTGCCAGCAGGCCGGGGGCTACAGATACGCAGTATTTT	CASRPGATDTQYF
TRBV11-3	.	TRBJ2-7	.	TGTGCCAGCAGCCCGCTCACCTTCCCCTACGAGCAGTACTTC	CASSPLTFPYEQYF
TRBV11-2	few	TRBJ2-2	TRBD2	TGTGCCAGCAGCTCCTGGGAGGGGAGGAGGGCCGGGGAGCTGTTTTTT	CASSSWEGRRAGELFF
TRBV19	.	TRBJ1-2	.	TGTGCCAGTATCTCCTCCCCCGGCAGCTTCTATGGCTACACCTTC	CASISSPGSFYGYTF
TRBV10-3	.	TRBJ2-3	TRBD2	TGTGCCATCAGTGAGTCTGGACTAGCGGATTACTACACAGATACGCAGTATTTT	CAISESGLADYYTDTQYF
TRBV30	once	TRBJ2-6	.	TGTGCCTGCCCACCAGTTTTGAGTTCTGGGGACTGGGCCAACGTCCTGACTTTC	CACPPVLSSGDWANVLTF
TRBV5-5	.	TRBJ1-5	.	TGTGCCAGCATCCAAGACAGTAATAGCAATCAGCCCCAGCATTTT	CASIQDSNSNQPQHF
TRBV2	.	TRBJ2-3	TRBD2	TGTGCCAGCAGGAAAAGCGGGGGGGCCACAGATACGCAGTATTTT	CASRKSGGATDTQYF
TRBV7-9	few	TRBJ2-7	TRBD2	TGTGCCAGCGTTCTTGGGGGAGGGTACGAGCAGTACTTC	CASVLGGGYEQYF
TRBV7-2	few	TRBJ2-6	.	TGTGCCAGCAGCTCCTTTACTGGGGCCAACGTCCTGACTTTC	CASSSFTGANVLTF
TRBV19	few	TRBJ1-3	TRBD1	TGTGCCAGTAGTTTCAGGACAGGGACTGGAAACACCATATATTTT	CASSFRTGTGNTIYF